The 20 T cell receptor beta chains in this list originate from one sample, sequenced in a study of blood T cell repertoires in COVID-19. Method: immunoSEQ multiplex PCR; TCRdb's copy keeps in-frame clones and lacks some. The table lists approximately 46,000 clones, 80% to 90% of them singletons. Sequenced sample: peripheral blood. The receptors here all came from an older woman in a cohort sampled during active COVID-19.

The gene calls are TRBV29-1 and TRBJ2-5; 9 nucleotides agree with TRBD1. Germline V gene data show CDR1 as SQVTM and CDR2 as ANQGSEA. The CDR3 contains 16 residues. J was trimmed by 2 bases and V by 1 base; bases with no gene match: 8. The CDR3 DNA follows: TGCAGCGTTGAAGCCCTCCGGGACAGGGAACAAGAGACCCAGTACTTC. Amino acid sequence: CSVEALRDREQETQYF.

This clone was found a few times. The chain carries TRBV5-6 and TRBJ2-1, with D maybe TRBD1 (5 bases). The ends were cut back, 2 bases at V and 0 bases at J, with 12 bases in the middle. The CDR3 has 16 amino acids. Germline CDR1 SGHDT, CDR2 YYEEEE. This CDR3 reads CASSLIQESSYNEQFF. The CDR3 DNA reads TGTGCCAGCAGCTTAATACAGGAGTCCTCCTACAATGAGCAGTTCTTC.

The rearrangement uses TRBV4-3 and TRBJ1-4; tentative D call: TRBD1 (5 bases). V lost 0 bases, J lost 7 bases, and 6 bases lay in between. Germline loops: CDR1 LGHNA, CDR2 YSLEER. The CDR3 totals 13 residues. The DNA of the CDR3 is TGCGCCAGCAGCCAAGAGGGGGGTGAAAAACTGTTTTTT. Amino acids: CASSQEGGEKLFF.

The J gene is TRBJ2-3, the V gene TRBV5-1, with 8 bases matching TRBD1. Germline-derived CDR1 and CDR2 are SGHRS and YFSETQ. The CDR3 length is 15 residues. The J segment lost 4 bases and the V segment lost 0 bases, leaving 4 bases of the junction unmatched. The CDR3 nucleotides read TGCGCCAGCAGCTTGGCAGGGGGCGGTTCAGATACGCAGTATTTT. Protein sequence: CASSLAGGGSDTQYF.

This clone was detected only a few times. This rearrangement joins TRBV7-2 to TRBJ2-5; D is possibly TRBD1 (5 bases). From germline, CDR1 is SGHTA and CDR2 FQGNSA. The CDR3 runs 14 residues. V dropped 0 bases and J dropped 3 bases, with 8 bases sitting between them. The chain's CDR3 is CASSLAGRKETQYF. CDR3 DNA sequence: TGTGCCAGCAGCTTAGCGGGGCGGAAAGAGACCCAGTACTTC.

The rearrangement uses TRBV24-1 and TRBJ1-4; the D gene is possibly TRBD1 (6 bases). Deletions cut 1 base from V and 4 bases from J, with 12 bases between. The germline gives CDR1 KGHDR, CDR2 SFDVKD. The CDR3 is 16 residues long. CDR3 amino acids: CATSDFDRNLNEKLFF. The CDR3, as DNA: TGTGCCACCAGTGATTTTGACAGGAACCTTAATGAAAAACTGTTTTTT.

The rearrangement uses TRBV28 and TRBJ1-1; no clear D gene. This CDR3 has 13 residues. The germline V gene encodes CDR1 MDHEN and CDR2 SYDVKM. Trimming took 3 bases from V and 10 from J, leaving 15 bases between them. CDR3 coding DNA: TGTGCCAGCAGTTTGTTGGGCAGCTTTGGAGCTTTCTTT. This sequence encodes CASSLLGSFGAFF. The variable domain in full, completed from reference TRBV28 and TRBJ1-1, reads DVKVTQSSRYLVKRTGEKVFLECVQDMDHENMFWYRQDPGLGLRLIYFSYDVKMKEKGDIPEGYSVSREKKERFSLILESASTNQTSMYLCASSLLGSFGAFFGQGTRLTVV.

This clone appeared once. The genes are TRBV6-5 and TRBJ2-7, with 8 bases that match TRBD1. The CDR3 covers 13 residues. With 2 bases clipped from V and 5 bases from J, the junction kept 2 bases outside the gene matches. The germline V gene encodes CDR1 MNHEY and CDR2 SVGAGI. CDR3 residues: CASSYRTGNEQYF. CDR3 nucleotide sequence: TGTGCCAGCAGTTACCGGACAGGGAACGAGCAGTACTTC.

The chain carries TRBV5-1 and TRBJ2-7; 10 positions match TRBD2. This CDR3 has 18 residues. The germline V gene encodes CDR1 SGHRS and CDR2 YFSETQ. V shed 0 bases, J shed 1 base, and the junction held 10 bases outside the gene matches. CDR3 sequence: CASSLEGASGSWSYEQYF. In DNA, the CDR3 is TGCGCCAGCAGCTTGGAGGGGGCTAGCGGGAGTTGGTCCTACGAGCAGTACTTC.

The chain combines TRBV27 with TRBJ2-3, with a tentative D call TRBD1 (5 bases). The CDR3 has 12 amino acids. Trimming left V 5 bases short and J 9 bases short, with 12 bases between. Germline loops: CDR1 MNHEY, CDR2 SMNVEV (reference sequence). The CDR3 reads CASSPVGATQYF. DNA for the CDR3: TGTGCCAGCAGTCCTGTAGGGGCCACGCAGTATTTT.

The chain employs TRBV28 and TRBJ2-2, with 13 nucleotides matching TRBD2. The V segment lost 6 bases and the J segment 4 bases; nucleotides outside the gene matches: 11. CDR3 length: 18 residues. Germline assignment: CDR1 MDHEN and CDR2 SYDVKM. CDR3 nucleotide sequence: TGTGCCAGCAGCCCCCGGACTAGCGGGAGTTGGAGCACCGGGGAGCTGTTTTTT. Translating it yields CASSPRTSGSWSTGELFF. Full variable domain (rest looked up from reference TRBV28 and TRBJ2-2): DVKVTQSSRYLVKRTGEKVFLECVQDMDHENMFWYRQDPGLGLRLIYFSYDVKMKEKGDIPEGYSVSREKKERFSLILESASTNQTSMYLCASSPRTSGSWSTGELFFGEGSRLTVL.

The rearrangement links TRBV19 to TRBJ2-1, with D unclear. Germline V lookup: CDR1 LNHDA, CDR2 SQIVND (reference sequence). Trimming pared 6 bases from V and 0 bases from J, leaving 6 bases between. The CDR3 sequence is 13 residues long. CDR3 sequence reads: CASRTRSYNEQFF. CDR3 coding DNA: TGTGCCAGTAGAACTCGCTCCTACAATGAGCAGTTCTTC. Looking up the rest from reference TRBV19 and TRBJ2-1 gives the full variable domain: DGGITQSPKYLFRKEGQNVTLSCEQNLNHDAMYWYRQDPGQGLRLIYYSQIVNDFQKGDIAEGYSVSREKKESFPLTVTSAQKNPTAFYLCASRTRSYNEQFFGPGTRLTVL.

This clone appeared a single time. V usage is TRBV29-1 and J usage is TRBJ2-1, with 7 bases lining up with TRBD2. Germline CDR1 and CDR2: SQVTM and ANQGSEA. Unmatched junction bases numbered 8, after V lost 6 bases and J lost 0 bases. The CDR3 has 15 amino acids. This chain's CDR3 is CSVLSSGHSYNEQFF. The CDR3 region has the DNA TGCAGCGTGCTTTCTAGCGGACACTCCTACAATGAGCAGTTCTTC.

V gene TRBV7-2 combines with J gene TRBJ2-3, with 13 bases matching TRBD2. Trimming took 5 bases from V and 9 from J; bases not matched to a gene: 11. Germline V gene data show CDR1 as SGHTA and CDR2 as FQGNSA. There are 16 residues in the CDR3. The CDR3 bases are TGTGCCAGCAGCCCACCGGGACTAGCGGGGTTCCAGACGCAGTATTTT. Translated: CASSPPGLAGFQTQYF.

The V gene is TRBV19, the J gene TRBJ2-4; possible D gene TRBD1, 6 bases. The ends were cut back, 4 bases at V and 3 bases at J, with 16 bases in the middle. CDR1 LNHDA and CDR2 SQIVND come from the germline V gene (reference sequence). The CDR3 consists of 16 residues. Written as DNA, the CDR3 is TGTGCCAGTAGTACAAATGGACAGTTTGGCAAAAACATTCAGTACTTC. Translation gives CASSTNGQFGKNIQYF.

J is TRBJ1-2 and V is TRBV3-1 (or the pseudogene TRBV3-2); possibly TRBD1 for D (5 bases). Trimming cost V 2 bases and J 5 bases, with 12 bases left between them. The CDR3 totals 14 residues. Germline V lookup: CDR1 LGHDT, CDR2 YNNKEL (reference sequence). In DNA form, the CDR3 reads TGTGCCAGCAGCCAATCAGGTGGGGGGTATGGCTACACCTTC. Protein product: CASSQSGGGYGYTF.

The chain combines TRBV19 with TRBJ1-4; D is uncertain. The CDR3 runs to 14 residues. The ends were cut back, 3 bases at V and 0 bases at J, with 5 bases in the middle. Germline CDR1 is LNHDA and CDR2 is SQIVND (reference sequence). CDR3 sequence reads: CASSMSSTNEKLFF. In DNA, the CDR3 is TGTGCCAGTAGTATGAGTTCAACTAATGAAAAACTGTTTTTT.

This rearrangement joins TRBV19 to TRBJ2-2, with a weak D call TRBD1 (5 bases). Germline V gene lookup returns CDR1 LNHDA and CDR2 SQIVND (reference sequence). The CDR3 runs to 17 residues. Between the trimmed V and J ends, which lost 3 bases and 4 bases, there was a span of 18 bases. CDR3 sequence: CASSIFRNRILTGELFF. CDR3 sequence (DNA): TGTGCCAGTAGTATTTTCCGTAACAGGATCCTCACCGGGGAGCTGTTTTTT.

This chain joins TRBV27 and TRBJ2-3; D is undetermined. Deletions cut 5 bases from V and 8 bases from J, with 11 bases between. The CDR3 sequence is 12 residues long. Germline V lookup: CDR1 MNHEY, CDR2 SMNVEV (reference sequence). The DNA for the CDR3 is TGTGCCAGCAGTCCCCAGGTTGTTACGCAGTATTTT. It codes for CASSPQVVTQYF.

The chain links TRBV10-3 to TRBJ1-4, with D tentatively TRBD1 (5 bases). The CDR3 loop spans 15 amino acids. Germline V gives CDR1 ENHRY, CDR2 SYGVKD. Trimming pared 2 bases from V and 8 bases from J, leaving 15 bases between. In DNA, the CDR3 is TGTGCCATCAGTGAGACTGGGGGGGTAAAGGAAAAACTGTTTTTT. This codes for CAISETGGVKEKLFF.